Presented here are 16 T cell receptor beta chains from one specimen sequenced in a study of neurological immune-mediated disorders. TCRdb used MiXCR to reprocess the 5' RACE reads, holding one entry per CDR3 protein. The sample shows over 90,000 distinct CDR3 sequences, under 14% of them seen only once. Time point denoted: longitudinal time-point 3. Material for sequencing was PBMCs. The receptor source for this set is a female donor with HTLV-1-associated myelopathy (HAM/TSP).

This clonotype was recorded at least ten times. The CDR3 DNA is TGCGCCAGCAGAGGGCCGGGACAGGGGGCCACCGGGGAGCTGTTTTTT. Its translation is CASRGPGQGATGELFF. This sequence joins TRBV5-1 and TRBJ2-2; 12 nucleotides agree with TRBD1. The CDR3 is 16 residues long. Trimming removed 5 bases from V and 4 bases from J; junction bases left unmatched: 6. From germline, CDR1 is SGHRS and CDR2 YFSETQ.

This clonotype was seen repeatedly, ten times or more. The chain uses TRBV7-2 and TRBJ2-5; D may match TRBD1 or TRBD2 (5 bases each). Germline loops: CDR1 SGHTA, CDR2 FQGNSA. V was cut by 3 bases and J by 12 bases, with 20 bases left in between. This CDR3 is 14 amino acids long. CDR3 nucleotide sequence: TGTGCCAGCAGCTTCGCCACGGGACCGATGTCCGAGTACTTC. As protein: CASSFATGPMSEYF.

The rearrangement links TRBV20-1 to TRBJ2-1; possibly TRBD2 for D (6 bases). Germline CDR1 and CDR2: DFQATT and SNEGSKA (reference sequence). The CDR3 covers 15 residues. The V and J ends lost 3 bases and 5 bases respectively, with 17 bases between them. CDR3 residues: CSASSPSVINNEQFF. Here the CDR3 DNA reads TGCAGTGCTAGTAGTCCTAGCGTGATTAACAATGAGCAGTTCTTC.

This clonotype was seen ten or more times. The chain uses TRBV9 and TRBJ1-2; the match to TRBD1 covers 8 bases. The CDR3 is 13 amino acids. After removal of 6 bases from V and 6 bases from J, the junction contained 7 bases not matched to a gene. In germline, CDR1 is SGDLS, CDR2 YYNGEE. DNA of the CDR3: TGTGCCAGCAACCGGGGACAGGCGGATGGCTACACCTTC. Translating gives CASNRGQADGYTF.

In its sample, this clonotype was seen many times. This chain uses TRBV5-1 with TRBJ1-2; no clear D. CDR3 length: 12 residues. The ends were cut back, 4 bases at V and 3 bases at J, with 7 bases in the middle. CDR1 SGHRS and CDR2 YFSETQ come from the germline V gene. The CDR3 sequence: CASSDGDYGYTF. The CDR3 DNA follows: TGCGCCAGCAGCGATGGGGACTATGGCTACACCTTC.

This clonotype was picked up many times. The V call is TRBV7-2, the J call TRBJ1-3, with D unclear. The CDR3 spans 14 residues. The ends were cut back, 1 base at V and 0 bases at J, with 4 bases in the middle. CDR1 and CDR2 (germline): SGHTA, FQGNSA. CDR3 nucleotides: TGTGCCAGCAGCTTAGAATACTCTGGAAACACCATATATTTT. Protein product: CASSLEYSGNTIYF.

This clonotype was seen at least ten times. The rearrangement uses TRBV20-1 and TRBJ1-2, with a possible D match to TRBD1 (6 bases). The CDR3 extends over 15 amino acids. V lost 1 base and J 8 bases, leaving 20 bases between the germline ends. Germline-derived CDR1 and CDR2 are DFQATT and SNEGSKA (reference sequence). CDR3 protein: CSARGATRGEAGYTF. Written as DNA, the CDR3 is TGCAGTGCTAGAGGGGCGACCAGGGGAGAAGCGGGCTACACCTTC.

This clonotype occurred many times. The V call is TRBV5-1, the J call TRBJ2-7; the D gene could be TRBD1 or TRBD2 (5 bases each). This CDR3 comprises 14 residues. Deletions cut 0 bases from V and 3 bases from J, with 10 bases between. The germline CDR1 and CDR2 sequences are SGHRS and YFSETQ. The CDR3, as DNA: TGCGCCAGCAGCTTGGTTGGGACCAACTACGAGCAGTACTTC. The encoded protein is CASSLVGTNYEQYF. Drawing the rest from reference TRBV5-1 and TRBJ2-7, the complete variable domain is KAGVTQTPRYLIKTRGQQVTLSCSPISGHRSVSWYQQTPGQGLQFLFEYFSETQRNKGNFPGRFSGRQFSNSRSEMNVSTLELGDSALYLCASSLVGTNYEQYFGPGTRLTVT.

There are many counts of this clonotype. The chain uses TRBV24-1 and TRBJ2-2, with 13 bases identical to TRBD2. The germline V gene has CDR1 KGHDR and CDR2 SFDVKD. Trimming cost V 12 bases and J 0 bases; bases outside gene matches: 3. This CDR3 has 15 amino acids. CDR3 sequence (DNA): TGTGCCGCGACTAGCGGGGGGCCGAACACCGGGGAGCTGTTTTTT. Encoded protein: CAATSGGPNTGELFF.

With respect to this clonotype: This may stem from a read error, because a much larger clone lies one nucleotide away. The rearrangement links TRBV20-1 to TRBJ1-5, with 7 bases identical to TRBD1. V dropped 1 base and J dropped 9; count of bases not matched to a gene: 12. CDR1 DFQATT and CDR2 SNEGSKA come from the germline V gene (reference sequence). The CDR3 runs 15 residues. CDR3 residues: CSARVGTATALPQHF. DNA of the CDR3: TGCAGTGCTAGAGTGGGGACAGCTACCGCTCTGCCCCAGCATTTT.

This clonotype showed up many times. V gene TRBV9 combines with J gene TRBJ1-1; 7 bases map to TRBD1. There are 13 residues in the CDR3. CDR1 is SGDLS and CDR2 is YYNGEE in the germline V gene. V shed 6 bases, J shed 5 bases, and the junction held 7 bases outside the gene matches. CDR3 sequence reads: CASNGEGATEAFF. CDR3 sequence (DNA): TGTGCCAGCAACGGAGAGGGGGCGACTGAAGCTTTCTTT.

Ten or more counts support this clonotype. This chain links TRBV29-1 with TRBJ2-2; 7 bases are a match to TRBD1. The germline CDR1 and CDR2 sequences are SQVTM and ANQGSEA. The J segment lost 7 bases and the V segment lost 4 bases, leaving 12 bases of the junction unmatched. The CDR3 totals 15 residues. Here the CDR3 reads CSVGKIQGSDGELFF. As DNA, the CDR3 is TGCAGCGTTGGAAAGATACAGGGGTCCGACGGGGAGCTGTTTTTT.

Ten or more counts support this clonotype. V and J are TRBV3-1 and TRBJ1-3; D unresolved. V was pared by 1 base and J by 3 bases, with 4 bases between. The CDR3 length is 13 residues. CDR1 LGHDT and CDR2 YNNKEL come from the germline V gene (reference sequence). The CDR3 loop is CASSQGGGNTIYF. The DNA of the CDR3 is TGTGCCAGCAGCCAAGGCGGTGGAAACACCATATATTTT.

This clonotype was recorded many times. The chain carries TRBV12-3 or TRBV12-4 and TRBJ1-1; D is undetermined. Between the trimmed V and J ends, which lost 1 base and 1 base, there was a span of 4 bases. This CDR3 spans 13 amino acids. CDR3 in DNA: TGTGCCAGCAGTTTAGTCAAGAACACTGAAGCTTTCTTT. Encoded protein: CASSLVKNTEAFF.

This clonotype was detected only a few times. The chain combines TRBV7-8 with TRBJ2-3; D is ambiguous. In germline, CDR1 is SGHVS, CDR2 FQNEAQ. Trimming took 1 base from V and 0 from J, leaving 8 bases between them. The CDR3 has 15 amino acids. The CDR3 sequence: CASSLGIESTDTQYF. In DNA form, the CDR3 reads TGTGCCAGCAGCTTAGGTATCGAGAGCACAGATACGCAGTATTTT.

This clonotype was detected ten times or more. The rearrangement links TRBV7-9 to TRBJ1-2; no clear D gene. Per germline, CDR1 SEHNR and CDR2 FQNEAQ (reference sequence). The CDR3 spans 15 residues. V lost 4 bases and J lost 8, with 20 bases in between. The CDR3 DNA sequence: TGTGCCAGCAGCTCCGGCAGACGAATATTACAGGGCTACACCTTC. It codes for CASSSGRRILQGYTF. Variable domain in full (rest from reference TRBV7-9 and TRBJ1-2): DTGVSQNPRHKITKRGQNVTFRCDPISEHNRLYWYRQTLGQGPEFLTYFQNEAQLEKSRLLSDRFSAERPKGSFSTLEIQRTEQGDSAMYLCASSSGRRILQGYTFGSGTRLTVV.